This T cell receptor beta chain stems from a study of a mutant IDH1 vaccine in newly diagnosed glioma. Here immunoSEQ multiplex PCR was the method, and the copy in TCRdb shows in-frame clones only, minus some. This table holds more than 55,000 clones, approximately 82% found once. The CDR3 has 15 amino acids. CDR1 and CDR2 from the germline V gene are MNHEY and SMNVEV (reference sequence). Trimming took off 3 bases at V and 0 bases at J, with 9 bases between the two ends. Documented time point: week 5, during vaccination. Vaccination comprised doses that each held 300 ug of mutant IDH1 20-mer peptide, plus topical imiquimod. This clone was seen only a few times. The antigen is unknown.

The sequence was collected from a young woman with glioma. Some clones in this sample may be carry-over from other donors' samples. The chain couples TRBV27 to TRBJ1-5, with D tentatively TRBD1 (6 bases). This sample comprised PBMCs, obtained from a glioma patient whose treatment included an IDH1 peptide vaccine. CDR3 loop: CASSFGGYSNQPQHF. CDR3 coding DNA: TGTGCCAGCAGTTTTGGGGGCTATAGCAATCAGCCCCAGCATTTT.